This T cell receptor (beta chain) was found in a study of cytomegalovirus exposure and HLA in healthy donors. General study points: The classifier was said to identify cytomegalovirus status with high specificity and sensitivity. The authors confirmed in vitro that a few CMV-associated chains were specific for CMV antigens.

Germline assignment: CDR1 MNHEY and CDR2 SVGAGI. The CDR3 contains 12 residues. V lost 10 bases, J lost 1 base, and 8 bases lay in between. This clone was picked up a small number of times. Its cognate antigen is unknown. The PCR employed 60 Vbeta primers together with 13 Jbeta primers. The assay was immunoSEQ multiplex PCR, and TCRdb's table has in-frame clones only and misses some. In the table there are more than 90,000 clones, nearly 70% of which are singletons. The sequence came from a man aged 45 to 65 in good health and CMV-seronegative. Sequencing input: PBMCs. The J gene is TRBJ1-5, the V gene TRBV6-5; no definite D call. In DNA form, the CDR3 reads TGTGCCACCACGGGGAGCAATCAGCCCCAGCATTTT. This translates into CATTGSNQPQHF.